This T cell receptor (beta chain) was sequenced in a study of T-cell reconstitution after alpha-beta-depleted transplantation in children. Study results and caveats: Newly produced T cells mostly provided counts and TCRbeta diversity after one year, as hyperexpanded clones declined. Reportedly, roughly two months post-transplant, alpha-beta T cells arose from several hundred expanded graft clones. Certain patients had high TCRbeta diversity at day 60, and it came from recipient T cells and thymic progenitors that survived.

TCRbeta library preparation incorporated unique molecular identifiers. A single record per CDR3 protein comes from TCRdb applying MiXCR to the PCR reads. This sample has 80,000 or so distinct CDR3 sequences; 11% to 15% occur once, and the top ten carry roughly 30%. The CDR3 loop spans 13 amino acids. V lost 7 bases to trimming and J lost 5 bases, with 14 bases between them. Germline assignment: CDR1 SGHTA and CDR2 FQGNSA. Concerning this clonotype itself: Its matching antigen is unknown.

Sequenced here: PBMCs, mostly from graft donor cells, sampled 180 days after TCRalphabeta/CD19-depleted stem cell transplant. The chain combines TRBV7-2 with TRBJ1-1, with D hard to call. The sequence was obtained from a male patient between 2 and 10 years old who had a stem cell transplant for acute lymphoblastic leukemia, so the T cells may come from the graft donor. For the CDR3, the DNA is TGTGCCAGCACCCTATCGGGGTGGACTGAAGCTTTCTTT. Its translation is CASTLSGWTEAFF. The full variable domain, in which reference TRBV7-2 and TRBJ1-1 provide the parts outside the CDR3, is GAGVSQSPSNKVTEKGKDVELRCDPISGHTALYWYRQSLGQGLEFLIYFQGNSAPDKSGLPSDRFSAERTGGSVSTLTIQRTQQEDSAVYLCASTLSGWTEAFFGQGTRLTVV.